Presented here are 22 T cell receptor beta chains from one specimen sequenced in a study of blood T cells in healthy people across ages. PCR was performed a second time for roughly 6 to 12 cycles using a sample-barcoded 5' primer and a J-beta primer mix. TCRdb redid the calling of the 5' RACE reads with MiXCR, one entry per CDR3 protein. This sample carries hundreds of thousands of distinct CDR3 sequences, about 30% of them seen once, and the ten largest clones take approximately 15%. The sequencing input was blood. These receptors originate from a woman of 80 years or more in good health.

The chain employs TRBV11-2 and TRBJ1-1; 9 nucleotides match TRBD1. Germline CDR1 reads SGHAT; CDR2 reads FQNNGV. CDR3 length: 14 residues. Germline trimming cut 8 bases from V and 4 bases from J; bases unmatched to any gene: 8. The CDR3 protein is CASHILDRGTEAFF. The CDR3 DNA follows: TGTGCCAGCCATATCCTGGACAGGGGCACTGAAGCTTTCTTT.

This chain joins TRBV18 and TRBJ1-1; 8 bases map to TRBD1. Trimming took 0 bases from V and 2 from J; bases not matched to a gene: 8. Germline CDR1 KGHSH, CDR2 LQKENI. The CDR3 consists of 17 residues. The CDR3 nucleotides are TGTGCCAGCTCACCACCGGTGGGACAGGAAAGAAACACTGAAGCTTTCTTT. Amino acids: CASSPPVGQERNTEAFF.

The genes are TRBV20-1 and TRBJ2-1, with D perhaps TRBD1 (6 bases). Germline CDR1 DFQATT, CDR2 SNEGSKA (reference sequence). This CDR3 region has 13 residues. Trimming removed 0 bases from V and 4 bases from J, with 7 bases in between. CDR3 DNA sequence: TGCAGTGCTAGAGAGGACAGATACAATGAGCAGTTCTTC. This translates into CSAREDRYNEQFF.

CDR3 region: CASNQAGTGPMNTEAFF. CDR3 sequence (DNA): TGCGCCAGCAACCAGGCCGGGACAGGGCCAATGAACACTGAAGCTTTCTTT. V gene TRBV4-3 combines with J gene TRBJ1-1; 9 bases line up with TRBD1. The length of the CDR3 is 17 residues. Losses at the gene ends were 7 bases for V and 0 bases for J; bases not matched to a gene: 12. CDR1 is LGHNA and CDR2 is YSLEER in the germline V gene.

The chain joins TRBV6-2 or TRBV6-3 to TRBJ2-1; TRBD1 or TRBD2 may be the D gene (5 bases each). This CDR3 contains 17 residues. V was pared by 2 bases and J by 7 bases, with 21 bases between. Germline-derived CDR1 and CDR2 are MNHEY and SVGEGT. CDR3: CASSYLLRGRGINEQFF. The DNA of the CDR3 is TGTGCCAGCAGTTACCTCCTACGGGGACGGGGTATAAATGAGCAGTTCTTC.

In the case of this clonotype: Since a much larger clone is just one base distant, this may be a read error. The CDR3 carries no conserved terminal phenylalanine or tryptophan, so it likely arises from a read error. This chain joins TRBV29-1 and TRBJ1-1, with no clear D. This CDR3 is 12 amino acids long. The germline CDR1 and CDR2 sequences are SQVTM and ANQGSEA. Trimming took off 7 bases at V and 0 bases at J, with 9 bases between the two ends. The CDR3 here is CSAERMNTEAFL. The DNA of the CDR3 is TGCAGCGCCGAGCGTATGAACACTGAAGCTTTCTTG.

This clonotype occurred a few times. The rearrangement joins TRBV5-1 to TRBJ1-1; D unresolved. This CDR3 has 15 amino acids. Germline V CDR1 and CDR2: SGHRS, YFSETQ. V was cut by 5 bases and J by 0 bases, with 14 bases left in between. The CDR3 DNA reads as TGCGCCAGCAGGAATGATCGGGTCATGAACACTGAAGCTTTCTTT. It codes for CASRNDRVMNTEAFF.

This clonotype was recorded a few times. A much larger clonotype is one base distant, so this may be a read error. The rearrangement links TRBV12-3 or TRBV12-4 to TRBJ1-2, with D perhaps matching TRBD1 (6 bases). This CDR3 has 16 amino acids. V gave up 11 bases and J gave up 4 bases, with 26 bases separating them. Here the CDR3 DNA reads TGTGCCGGCAATTCCATAATTCTAGGGGGGGCCTATGGCTACACCTTC. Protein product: CAGNSIILGGAYGYTF.

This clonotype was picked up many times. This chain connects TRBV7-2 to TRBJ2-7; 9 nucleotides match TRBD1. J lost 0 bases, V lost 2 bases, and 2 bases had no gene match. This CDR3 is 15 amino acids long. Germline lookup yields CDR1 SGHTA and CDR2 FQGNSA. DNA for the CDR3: TGTGCCAGCAGCTTACGACAGGGGGGCTCCTACGAGCAGTACTTC. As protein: CASSLRQGGSYEQYF.

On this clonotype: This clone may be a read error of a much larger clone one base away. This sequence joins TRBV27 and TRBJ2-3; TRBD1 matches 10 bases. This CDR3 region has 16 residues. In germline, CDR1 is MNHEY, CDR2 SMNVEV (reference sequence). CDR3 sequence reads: CASSGQGGLGTGTQYF. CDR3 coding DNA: TGTGCCAGCAGCGGACAGGGGGGACTTGGCACAGGTACGCAGTATTTT.

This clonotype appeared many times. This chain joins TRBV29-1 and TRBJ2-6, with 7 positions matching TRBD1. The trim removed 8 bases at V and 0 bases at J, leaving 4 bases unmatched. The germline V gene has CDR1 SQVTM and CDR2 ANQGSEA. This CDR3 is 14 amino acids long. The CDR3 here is CSIRQGSGANVLTF. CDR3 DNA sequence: TGCAGCATACGACAGGGCTCTGGGGCCAACGTCCTGACTTTC.

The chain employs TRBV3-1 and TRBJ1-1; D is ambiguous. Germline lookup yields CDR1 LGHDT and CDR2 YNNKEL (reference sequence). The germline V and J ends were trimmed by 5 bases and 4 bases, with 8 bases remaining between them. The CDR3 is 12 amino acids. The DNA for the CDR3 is TGTGCCAGCAGCTCCCGGCCCACTGAAGCTTTCTTT. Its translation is CASSSRPTEAFF.

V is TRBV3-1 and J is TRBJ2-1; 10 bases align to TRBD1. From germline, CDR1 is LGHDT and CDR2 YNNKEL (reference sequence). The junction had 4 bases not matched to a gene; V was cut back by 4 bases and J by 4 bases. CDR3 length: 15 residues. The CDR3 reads CASSLDRGFYNEQFF. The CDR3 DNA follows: TGTGCCAGCAGCCTGGACAGGGGGTTTTACAATGAGCAGTTCTTC.

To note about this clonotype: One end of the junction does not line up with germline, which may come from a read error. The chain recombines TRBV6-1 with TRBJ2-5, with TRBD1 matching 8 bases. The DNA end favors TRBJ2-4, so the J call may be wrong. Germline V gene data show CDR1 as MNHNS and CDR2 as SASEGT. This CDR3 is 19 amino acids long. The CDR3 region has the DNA TGTGCCGGCAGTGAAGCTAGTTGGGAGGACAGGGTTACCAAAAACATTCAGTACTTC. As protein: CAGSEASWEDRVTKNIQYF.

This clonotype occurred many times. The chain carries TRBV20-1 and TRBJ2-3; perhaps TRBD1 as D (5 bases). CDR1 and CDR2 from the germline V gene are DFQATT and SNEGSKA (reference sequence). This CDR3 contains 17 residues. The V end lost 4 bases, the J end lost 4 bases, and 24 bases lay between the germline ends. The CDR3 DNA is TGCAGTGCTATCGAGTTCCGCAATCAAGGGGCCCCAGATACGCAGTATTTT. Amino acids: CSAIEFRNQGAPDTQYF.

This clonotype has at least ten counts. The DNA for the CDR3 is TGTGCCAGCAGCGTAACAGGGGGCTATGGCTACACCTTC. Protein: CASSVTGGYGYTF. The chain links TRBV7-9 to TRBJ1-2; 8 nucleotides line up with TRBD1. The V and J ends lost 5 bases and 4 bases, in that order; junction bases with no gene match: 3. Germline V gene data show CDR1 as SEHNR and CDR2 as FQNEAQ (reference sequence). This CDR3 spans 13 amino acids.

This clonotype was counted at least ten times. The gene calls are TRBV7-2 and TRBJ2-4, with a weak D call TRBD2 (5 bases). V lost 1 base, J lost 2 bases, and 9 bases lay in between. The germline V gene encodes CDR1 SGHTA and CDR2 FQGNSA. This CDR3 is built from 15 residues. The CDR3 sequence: CASSLGPGTKNIQYF. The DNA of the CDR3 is TGTGCCAGCAGCTTAGGGCCGGGAACCAAAAACATTCAGTACTTC.

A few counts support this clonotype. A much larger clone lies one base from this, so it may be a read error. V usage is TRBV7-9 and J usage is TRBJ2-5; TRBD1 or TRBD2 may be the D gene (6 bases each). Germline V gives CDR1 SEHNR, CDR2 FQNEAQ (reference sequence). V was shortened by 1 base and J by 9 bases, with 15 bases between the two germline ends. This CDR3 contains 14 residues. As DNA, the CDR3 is TGTGCCAGCAGCTTAGGACATGAGGGGGAGGCCCAGTACTTC. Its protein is CASSLGHEGEAQYF. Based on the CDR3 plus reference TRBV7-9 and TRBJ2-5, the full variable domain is DTGVSQNPRHKITKRGQNVTFRCDPISEHNRLYWYRQTLGQGPEFLTYFQNEAQLEKSRLLSDRFSAERPKGSFSTLEIQRTEQGDSAMYLCASSLGHEGEAQYFGPGTRLLVL.

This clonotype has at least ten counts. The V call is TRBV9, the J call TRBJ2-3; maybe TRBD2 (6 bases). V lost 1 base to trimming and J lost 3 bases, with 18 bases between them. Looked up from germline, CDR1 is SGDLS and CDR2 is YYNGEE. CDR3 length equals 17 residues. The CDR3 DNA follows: TGTGCCAGCAGCGTAAAGGGGAATAGCGGTAGGACAGATACGCAGTATTTT. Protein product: CASSVKGNSGRTDTQYF. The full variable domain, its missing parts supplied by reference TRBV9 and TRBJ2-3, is DSGVTQTPKHLITATGQRVTLRCSPRSGDLSVYWYQQSLDQGLQFLIQYYNGEERAKGNILERFSAQQFPDLHSELNLSSLELGDSALYFCASSVKGNSGRTDTQYFGPGTRLTVL.

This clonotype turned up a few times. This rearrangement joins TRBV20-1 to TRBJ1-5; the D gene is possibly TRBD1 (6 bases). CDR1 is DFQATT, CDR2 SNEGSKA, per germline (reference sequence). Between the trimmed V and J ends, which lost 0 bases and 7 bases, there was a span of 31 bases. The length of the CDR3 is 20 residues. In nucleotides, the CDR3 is TGCAGTGCTAGAGATGGCCCGGGAGACAGGCTCGTTGGGAGCAGCCAGCCCCAGCATTTT. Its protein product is CSARDGPGDRLVGSSQPQHF.

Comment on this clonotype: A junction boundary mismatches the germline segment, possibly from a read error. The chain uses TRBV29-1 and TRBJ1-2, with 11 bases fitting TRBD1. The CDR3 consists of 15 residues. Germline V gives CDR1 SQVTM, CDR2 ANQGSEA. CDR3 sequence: CSAGTGGIVNYGYAF. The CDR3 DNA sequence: TGCAGCGCCGGGACAGGGGGAATCGTTAACTATGGCTACGCCTTC.

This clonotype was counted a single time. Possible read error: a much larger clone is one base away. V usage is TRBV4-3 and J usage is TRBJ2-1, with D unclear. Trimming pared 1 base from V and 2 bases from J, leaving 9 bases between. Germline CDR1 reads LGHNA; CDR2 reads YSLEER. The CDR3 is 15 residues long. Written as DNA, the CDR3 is TGCGCCAGCAGCCAAGGCCTCTTCCCCTACAATGAGCAGTTCTTC. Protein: CASSQGLFPYNEQFF.